What follows describes a single T cell receptor beta chain. Its antigen remains unknown. These data come from a study of cytomegalovirus exposure and HLA in healthy donors. Study findings and constraints: Researchers reported that a few CMV-associated chains were confirmed in vitro as CMV antigen-specific.

Germline CDR1 reads MDHEN; CDR2 reads SYDVKM. The CDR3 is 13 residues long. Trimming cost V 2 bases and J 3 bases, with 8 bases left between them. PCR used 60 Vbeta primers and 13 Jbeta primers. Profiling relied on immunoSEQ multiplex PCR, and the TCRdb table lists in-frame clones only, not all of them. In the table there are roughly 98,000 clones, roughly 74% of which are singletons. The specimen sequenced was PBMCs. The sequence was obtained from a woman in her 70s in good health and CMV-seropositive. This chain uses TRBV28 with TRBJ2-7; maybe TRBD1 (5 bases). CDR3 in amino acids: CASSLDRLYEQYF. The CDR3 DNA reads TGTGCCAGCAGTTTAGACAGACTCTACGAGCAGTACTTC. Variable domain in full (rest from reference TRBV28 and TRBJ2-7): DVKVTQSSRYLVKRTGEKVFLECVQDMDHENMFWYRQDPGLGLRLIYFSYDVKMKEKGDIPEGYSVSREKKERFSLILESASTNQTSMYLCASSLDRLYEQYFGPGTRLTVT.